The clone carrying this TCR beta chain was seen more than once but under ten times. Antigen specificity is unknown. Looked up from germline, CDR1 is SGHDT and CDR2 is YYEEEE. The CDR3 extends over 12 amino acids. The germline V and J ends were trimmed by 4 bases and 12 bases, with 11 bases remaining between them. Each CDR3 protein is one row after TCRdb ran MiXCR on the RT-PCR reads. The sample has more than 700,000 distinct CDR3 sequences; 20% to 25% are singletons. These data belong to a study of response to subunit inactivated influenza vaccine. Study-wide results and caveats: The authors proposed limited new T cell recruitment per seasonal influenza vaccination.

This clonotype was sampled from a man aged 45-65 years who received an inactivated influenza vaccine. The chain carries TRBV5-6 and TRBJ1-6; D ambiguous. The sequencing used PBMCs from blood, collected 5 to 6 days after vaccination. The CDR3 loop reads CASSPPMGPLHF. The CDR3 DNA sequence: TGTGCCAGCAGCCCTCCAATGGGACCCCTCCACTTT.